One and the same sample provided the 20 T cell receptor beta chains below, sequenced in a study of T cell repertoires in cytomegalovirus infection. Antigen specificity for these receptors is unknown. TCRdb independently ran MiXCR on the reads; one entry per CDR3 protein. Of 54,000 or so distinct CDR3 sequences in the sample, about 30% are singletons; the top ten hold about two thirds. Sequencing was performed on PBMCs, sequenced either directly or after in vitro stimulation (not recorded which). All receptors derive from a human donor in good health (CMV status not recorded). Some clones in this sample may be carry-over from other donors' samples.

This sequence joins TRBV6-5 and TRBJ2-7; 10 nucleotides align to TRBD2. Germline CDR1 reads MNHEY; CDR2 reads SVGAGI. The CDR3 has 15 amino acids. J lost 2 bases, V lost 2 bases, and 3 bases had no gene match. CDR3 sequence reads: CASSYEGLATYEQYF. Here the CDR3 DNA reads TGTGCCAGCAGTTACGAGGGACTAGCGACCTACGAGCAGTACTTC.

The table lists this clonotype with many counts. The rearrangement joins TRBV4-1 to TRBJ2-7, with a possible D match to TRBD1 (6 bases). Germline V gene lookup returns CDR1 MGHRA and CDR2 YSYEKL. This CDR3 region has 13 residues. The V end was cut by 4 bases, the J end by 4 bases, with 11 bases between. For the CDR3, the DNA is TGCGCCAGCAGCCTAGACAGGTCGTACGAGCAGTACTTC. This translates into CASSLDRSYEQYF.

In its sample, this clonotype was seen a few times. V is TRBV7-4 and J is TRBJ1-1, with D unclear. Trimming removed 3 bases at V and 6 bases at J, with 11 bases between. The germline gives CDR1 SGHVT, CDR2 SQSDAQ. The CDR3 runs 13 residues. Here the CDR3 reads CASSLVFGAEAFF. CDR3 nucleotides: TGTGCCAGCAGCTTGGTCTTCGGGGCTGAAGCTTTCTTT.

V is TRBV6-5 and J is TRBJ1-4; 9 nucleotides agree with TRBD1. Germline V gene data show CDR1 as MNHEY and CDR2 as SVGAGI. This CDR3 contains 13 residues. The ends lost 5 bases at V and 8 bases at J; junction bases unmatched: 3. CDR3 loop: CASSRDREEKLFF. The CDR3 region has the DNA TGTGCCAGCAGTAGGGACAGGGAGGAAAAACTGTTTTTT.

The table lists this clonotype with a few counts. The V gene is TRBV4-2, the J gene TRBJ2-7; D might be TRBD2 (5 bases). V gave up 1 base and J gave up 3 bases, with 13 bases separating them. Germline CDR1 and CDR2: LGHNA and YNFKEQ. This CDR3 spans 15 amino acids. The CDR3 bases are TGTGCCAGCAGCCAAGTGCCTAGCAGGTTCTACGAGCAGTACTTC. Its translation: CASSQVPSRFYEQYF.

This chain uses TRBV13 with TRBJ2-2, with no clear D. Germline CDR1 is PRHDT and CDR2 is FYEKMQ (reference sequence). With 1 base removed from V and 8 bases from J, the gap between germline ends came to 8 bases. The CDR3 sequence is 13 residues long. The CDR3 DNA reads TGTGCCAGCAGCTTAGCCCCCCAGGGGGAGCTGTTTTTT. As protein: CASSLAPQGELFF.

The chain carries TRBV15 and TRBJ2-5; D remains ambiguous. The germline V and J ends were trimmed by 0 bases and 2 bases, with 7 bases remaining between them. The CDR3 totals 14 residues. The germline V gene has CDR1 LNHNV and CDR2 YYDKDF (reference sequence). Here the CDR3 DNA reads TGTGCCACCAGCAGAGATATATATCAAGAGACCCAGTACTTC. It specifies CATSRDIYQETQYF.

The chain employs TRBV27 and TRBJ1-1; D may be TRBD1 (5 bases). V was cut by 6 bases and J by 1 base, with 12 bases left in between. This CDR3 contains 14 residues. Germline loops: CDR1 MNHEY, CDR2 SMNVEV (reference sequence). The CDR3 loop is CASRSYGGNTEAFF. The CDR3, as DNA: TGTGCCAGCAGAAGTTATGGGGGGAACACTGAAGCTTTCTTT.

The chain uses TRBV11-3 and TRBJ2-7, with no clear D. Germline-derived CDR1 and CDR2 are SGHNT and YENEEA. The CDR3 covers 15 residues. Trimming cost V 5 bases and J 2 bases, with 16 bases left between them. CDR3 sequence (DNA): TGTGCCAGCAGCCCTGGTCCCCAAGGAGCCTACGAGCAGTACTTC. Its translation is CASSPGPQGAYEQYF.

This clonotype has a handful of counts. The rearrangement uses TRBV6-5 and TRBJ1-6, with D tentatively TRBD1 (5 bases). Trimming pared 4 bases from V and 7 bases from J, leaving 11 bases between. Looked up from germline, CDR1 is MNHEY and CDR2 is SVGAGI. This CDR3 region has 14 residues. CDR3 nucleotide sequence: TGTGCCAGCAGTTGGGGGGGGGAGAATTCACCCCTCCACTTT. It yields the protein CASSWGGENSPLHF.

The CDR3, as DNA: TGTGCCAGCAGTTCGGGACTAGCGGGAGCCTACAATGAGCAGTTCTTC. Protein product: CASSSGLAGAYNEQFF. V and J are TRBV6-2 or TRBV6-3 and TRBJ2-1; 14 positions agree with TRBD2. The CDR3 spans 16 residues. V was pared by 4 bases and J by 2 bases, with 1 base of the junction left unmatched. Germline loops: CDR1 MNHEY, CDR2 SVGEGT.

This clonotype was observed at least ten times. The V call is TRBV7-8, the J call TRBJ2-2; 15 nucleotides agree with TRBD2. The CDR3 extends over 15 amino acids. Germline loops: CDR1 SGHVS, CDR2 FQNEAQ. Trimming removed 2 bases from V and 11 bases from J; junction bases left unmatched: 3. The CDR3 is CASSLPGLAGGELFF. The DNA of the CDR3 is TGTGCCAGCAGCTTACCGGGACTAGCGGGGGGAGAGCTGTTTTTT.

This clonotype was seen once. The rearrangement joins TRBV10-1 to TRBJ1-2; the D is unclear. Germline CDR1 reads WNHNN; CDR2 reads SYGVQD (reference sequence). The CDR3 is made up of 15 amino acids. The V and J ends lost 9 bases and 8 bases respectively, with 25 bases between them. The CDR3 coding sequence is TGCGCCAGGGTAGATCTGGGCGCCGCGGATGAGGGCTACACCTTC. Its protein is CARVDLGAADEGYTF.

This chain uses TRBV7-2 with TRBJ1-2; 11 positions agree with TRBD1. CDR3 length: 15 amino acids. With 4 bases clipped from V and 4 bases from J, the junction kept 5 bases outside the gene matches. Germline V gene data show CDR1 as SGHTA and CDR2 as FQGNSA. The CDR3 coding sequence is TGTGCCAGCAGCTCTCGGGACAGGGGGATCTATGGCTACACCTTC. This encodes CASSSRDRGIYGYTF.

This clonotype was observed a few times. The V call is TRBV11-2, the J call TRBJ2-7; TRBD2 aligns across 9 bases. CDR3 length: 15 amino acids. Germline V gene lookup returns CDR1 SGHAT and CDR2 FQNNGV. Trimming at V came to 6 bases and at J to 3 bases, leaving 9 bases not matched to a gene. CDR3 sequence: CASRAWAGGNYEQYF. CDR3 DNA sequence: TGTGCCAGCAGGGCTTGGGCGGGAGGGAACTACGAGCAGTACTTC. Full variable domain (rest looked up from reference TRBV11-2 and TRBJ2-7): EAGVAQSPRYKIIEKRQSVAFWCNPISGHATLYWYQQILGQGPKLLIQFQNNGVVDDSQLPKDRFSAERLKGVDSTLKIQPAKLEDSAVYLCASRAWAGGNYEQYFGPGTRLTVT.

This clonotype was seen only a few times. V usage is TRBV6-1 and J usage is TRBJ2-1; 8 bases line up with TRBD1. Trimming removed 5 bases from V and 3 bases from J; junction bases left unmatched: 3. This CDR3 has 14 residues. The germline CDR1 and CDR2 sequences are MNHNS and SASEGT. CDR3 protein: CASSIGQGYNEQFF. The CDR3 region has the DNA TGTGCCAGCAGTATCGGACAGGGCTACAATGAGCAGTTCTTC.

The sample holds a few counts of this clonotype. The rearrangement links TRBV11-2 to TRBJ1-3; 9 nucleotides line up with TRBD1. Germline V CDR1 and CDR2: SGHAT, FQNNGV. CDR3 length: 15 amino acids. V lost 5 bases to trimming and J lost 2 bases; unmatched junction nucleotides: 4. The CDR3 sequence is CASSAGTGPGNTIYF. CDR3 sequence (DNA): TGTGCCAGCAGCGCTGGGACAGGGCCTGGAAACACCATATATTTT. The entire variable domain, with the rest obtained from reference TRBV11-2 and TRBJ1-3, is as follows: EAGVAQSPRYKIIEKRQSVAFWCNPISGHATLYWYQQILGQGPKLLIQFQNNGVVDDSQLPKDRFSAERLKGVDSTLKIQPAKLEDSAVYLCASSAGTGPGNTIYFGEGSWLTVV.

The rearrangement links TRBV6-2 or TRBV6-3 to TRBJ2-1; TRBD1 is a possible D gene (5 bases). The CDR3 is 14 amino acids. The V end lost 7 bases, the J end lost 8 bases, and 18 bases lay between the germline ends. The germline CDR1 and CDR2 sequences are MNHEY and SVGEGT. DNA for the CDR3: TGTGCCAGCATACAAGGGGATGTTTCGTATGAGCAGTTCTTC. Translating it yields CASIQGDVSYEQFF.

The chain uses TRBV20-1 and TRBJ1-3, with D uncertain. The CDR3 loop spans 15 amino acids. In germline, CDR1 is DFQATT, CDR2 SNEGSKA (reference sequence). V was cut by 6 bases and J by 1 base, with 16 bases left in between. This chain's CDR3 is CSAPNPGRSGNTIYF. In DNA, the CDR3 is TGCAGTGCCCCGAACCCGGGGAGGTCTGGAAACACCATATATTTT.

A few counts support this clonotype. This chain uses TRBV7-9 with TRBJ2-1; TRBD2 might be the D (5 bases). The CDR3 covers 14 residues. Germline CDR1 reads SEHNR; CDR2 reads FQNEAQ (reference sequence). The V end was cut by 5 bases, the J end by 6 bases, with 14 bases between. CDR3 loop: CASSLTRVGNEQFF. Written as DNA, the CDR3 is TGTGCCAGCAGCCTTACTAGAGTGGGCAATGAGCAGTTCTTC.